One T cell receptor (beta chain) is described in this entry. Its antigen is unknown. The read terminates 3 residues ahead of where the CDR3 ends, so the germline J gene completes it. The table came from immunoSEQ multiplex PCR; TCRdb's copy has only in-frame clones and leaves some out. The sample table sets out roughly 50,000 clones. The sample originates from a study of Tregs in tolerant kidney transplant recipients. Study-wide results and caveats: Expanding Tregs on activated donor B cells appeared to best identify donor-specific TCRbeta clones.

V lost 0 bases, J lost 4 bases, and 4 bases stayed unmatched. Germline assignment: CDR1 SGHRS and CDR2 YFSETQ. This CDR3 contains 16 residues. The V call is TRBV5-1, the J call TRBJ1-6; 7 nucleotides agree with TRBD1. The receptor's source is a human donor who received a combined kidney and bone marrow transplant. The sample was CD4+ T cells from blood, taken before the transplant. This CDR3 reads CASSLAGTAYNSPLHF. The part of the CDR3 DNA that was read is TGCGCCAGCAGCTTGGCCGGGACAGCATATAATTCACCC.